The clone carrying this TCR beta chain occurred many times. As yet, its antigen is unknown. The CDR3 sequence is 15 residues long. Germline V CDR1 and CDR2: MNHEY, SVGAGI. The V end was cut by 0 bases, the J end by 2 bases, with 11 bases between. The data belong to a study of T-cell reconstitution after alpha-beta-depleted transplantation in children. Whole-study results and caveats: By about two months after transplant, alpha-beta T cells reportedly arose from several hundred graft clones that had expanded. One year post-transplant, T-cell counts and diversity were largely derived from T cells produced anew. Surviving recipient T cells and thymic progenitors underlay high day-60 TCRbeta diversity in some patients.

The TCRbeta library was prepared with unique molecular identifiers. From the PCR reads, TCRdb called clonotypes with MiXCR, one entry per CDR3 protein. The data contain around 250,000 distinct CDR3 sequences, about 23% of them seen just once; the ten biggest clones take up 2.6%. Sequenced here: PBMCs, sampled before TCRalphabeta/CD19-depleted stem cell transplant. The V and J genes are TRBV6-5 and TRBJ2-7; D gene ambiguous. The TCR was taken from a girl aged 2-15 years with Fanconi anemia, due to receive a stem cell transplant. The DNA of the CDR3 is TGTGCCAGCAGTTACTCGCCGCACGGTCCCTACGAGCAGTACTTC. It yields the protein CASSYSPHGPYEQYF.